This T cell receptor beta chain was observed in a study of T-cell reconstitution after alpha-beta-depleted transplantation in children. Using unique molecular identifiers, the investigators prepared the TCRbeta library. Using its own MiXCR run on the PCR reads, TCRdb lists one record per CDR3 protein. The sample has more than 150,000 distinct CDR3 sequences, 6% to 7% seen once. The specimen comprised PBMCs from the stem cell graft donor, sampled from the stem cell graft. The sequence was collected from a human donor who donated a stem cell graft to a child with Wiskott-Aldrich syndrome.

Written as DNA, the CDR3 is TGCGCCAGCAGCTGGGACTTCGGGAATGAGCAGTTCTTC. Protein product: CASSWDFGNEQFF. The V and J genes are TRBV5-1 and TRBJ2-1, with D tentatively TRBD2 (6 bases). The CDR3 has 13 residues. Trimming took off 3 bases at V and 7 bases at J, with 11 bases between the two ends. Per the germline V gene, CDR1 is SGHRS and CDR2 is YFSETQ.